The 32 T cell receptor beta chains presented below share a single source sample, sequenced in a study of a mutant IDH1 vaccine in newly diagnosed glioma. As to time point: week 5, during vaccination. Every single dose of the vaccine, 300 ug of mutant IDH1 20-mer peptide, came with topical imiquimod. This table comes from immunoSEQ multiplex PCR, and its TCRdb copy is limited to in-frame clones, with some not included. The sample has about 54,000 clones; 81% are singletons. Their antigens remain unidentified. The sequences come from PBMCs, collected from a glioma patient whose treatment included an IDH1 peptide vaccine. The receptors derive from a man aged 25-40 years with glioma.

In this sample, this clone turned up once. The gene calls are TRBV6-6 and TRBJ1-2; a possible D gene is TRBD1 (5 bases). CDR1 is MNHNY, CDR2 SVGAGI, per germline (reference sequence). This CDR3 region has 15 residues. The ends were cut back, 0 bases at V and 6 bases at J, with 14 bases in the middle. The CDR3: CASSYSQGRTDGYTF. In DNA, the CDR3 is TGTGCCAGCAGTTACTCCCAGGGTAGAACTGATGGCTACACCTTC.

This clone was counted once. This rearrangement joins TRBV6-5 to TRBJ1-2, with D perhaps matching TRBD1 (6 bases). CDR3 length: 15 amino acids. The germline gives CDR1 MNHEY, CDR2 SVGAGI. The V and J ends lost 0 bases and 3 bases respectively, with 11 bases between them. The CDR3 DNA reads as TGTGCCAGCAGTTACTCAGTGGGGGCCGACTATGGCTACACCTTC. Amino acid sequence: CASSYSVGADYGYTF.

The chain employs TRBV2 and TRBJ1-1, with 8 bases fitting TRBD1. V lost 8 bases, J lost 0 bases, and 11 bases stayed unmatched. This CDR3 contains 16 residues. The germline CDR1 and CDR2 sequences are SNHLY and FYNNEI. CDR3 sequence (DNA): TGTGCCAGCCTTCAAGGGACAGGAACCATGAACACTGAAGCTTTCTTT. This gives the protein CASLQGTGTMNTEAFF.

Notes on this clone: The same CDR3 arises from other DNA sequences in this sample as well. V gene TRBV2 combines with J gene TRBJ2-3; TRBD2 aligns across 8 bases. CDR3 length: 15 residues. Germline trimming cut 4 bases from V and 4 bases from J; bases unmatched to any gene: 7. Germline V gene sequence: CDR1 SNHLY, CDR2 FYNNEI. This CDR3 is CASSVRGSGADTQYF. CDR3 sequence (DNA): TGTGCCAGCAGTGTCCGAGGTAGCGGGGCAGATACGCAGTATTTT.

About this clone itself: This specimen includes other DNA sequences encoding the same CDR3. The CDR3 nucleotides read TGTGCCAGTAGTATACGCACCGGGGAGCTGTTTTTT. Protein sequence: CASSIRTGELFF. This chain joins TRBV19 and TRBJ2-2; D remains ambiguous. The CDR3 extends over 12 amino acids. The V end lost 2 bases, the J end lost 4 bases, and 2 bases lay between the germline ends. CDR1 is LNHDA and CDR2 is SQIVND in the germline V gene (reference sequence).

The CDR3 DNA is TGTGCCAGCAGCTTGGGAAACTCAGGGCTCCAATCCTACAATGAGCAGTTCTTC. Residues: CASSLGNSGLQSYNEQFF. This chain links TRBV5-6 with TRBJ2-1, with a weak D call TRBD1 (5 bases). With 0 bases removed from V and 1 base from J, the gap between germline ends came to 17 bases. The CDR3 has 18 amino acids. Germline CDR1 and CDR2: SGHDT and YYEEEE. The whole variable domain, filled in from reference TRBV5-6 and TRBJ2-1, reads DAGVTQSPTHLIKTRGQQVTLRCSPKSGHDTVSWYQQALGQGPQFIFQYYEEEERQRGNFPDRFSGHQFPNYSSELNVNALLLGDSALYLCASSLGNSGLQSYNEQFFGPGTRLTVL.

The rearrangement joins TRBV5-1 to TRBJ1-3; a possible D gene is TRBD1 (5 bases). The ends were cut back, 2 bases at V and 4 bases at J, with 10 bases in the middle. Germline CDR1 reads SGHRS; CDR2 reads YFSETQ. The CDR3 has 14 amino acids. The CDR3 region is CASSLLDSGNTIYF. The CDR3 nucleotides are TGCGCCAGCAGCTTACTCGACAGCGGAAACACCATATATTTT.

The chain employs TRBV7-9 and TRBJ1-3; D gene uncertain. Germline V gene lookup returns CDR1 SEHNR and CDR2 FQNEAQ (reference sequence). Trimming stripped 5 bases from V and 0 bases from J, with 17 bases between. The CDR3 is 17 amino acids. As DNA, the CDR3 is TGTGCCAGCAGCCCGATCTCTCGGAAGAGCTCTGGAAACACCATATATTTT. This sequence encodes CASSPISRKSSGNTIYF.

The chain recombines TRBV28 with TRBJ2-5; 14 bases agree with TRBD2. Looked up from germline, CDR1 is MDHEN and CDR2 is SYDVKM. The J segment lost 5 bases and the V segment lost 4 bases, leaving 3 bases of the junction unmatched. CDR3 length: 15 amino acids. The CDR3, as DNA: TGTGCCAGCAGTTATCGGACTAGCGGGAGGGAGACCCAGTACTTC. This codes for CASSYRTSGRETQYF. Variable domain in full (rest from reference TRBV28 and TRBJ2-5): DVKVTQSSRYLVKRTGEKVFLECVQDMDHENMFWYRQDPGLGLRLIYFSYDVKMKEKGDIPEGYSVSREKKERFSLILESASTNQTSMYLCASSYRTSGRETQYFGPGTRLLVL.

The chain carries TRBV7-6 and TRBJ2-2; D is unresolved. Between the trimmed V and J ends, which lost 2 bases and 2 bases, there was a span of 3 bases. The germline gives CDR1 SGHVS, CDR2 FNYEAQ. This CDR3 region has 13 residues. The CDR3 bases are TGTGCCAGCAGCTTAAGAAACACCGGGGAGCTGTTTTTT. Its translation: CASSLRNTGELFF.

In this sample, this clone turned up once. V and J are TRBV7-9 and TRBJ2-3; the D call may be TRBD1 or TRBD2 (7 bases each). V was trimmed by 0 bases and J by 6 bases, leaving 19 bases between them. From germline, CDR1 is SEHNR and CDR2 FQNEAQ (reference sequence). The CDR3 runs to 17 residues. The CDR3 here is CASSLAGRGQRADTQYF. Written as DNA, the CDR3 is TGTGCCAGCAGCTTAGCGGGGAGGGGACAGAGGGCCGATACGCAGTATTTT.

The genes are TRBV5-1 and TRBJ2-1, with D unresolved. This CDR3 contains 15 residues. Per germline, CDR1 SGHRS and CDR2 YFSETQ. V dropped 0 bases and J dropped 8 bases, with 15 bases sitting between them. CDR3 region: CASSLESPYGDEQFF. CDR3 in DNA: TGCGCCAGCAGCTTGGAGTCACCCTATGGCGATGAGCAGTTCTTC.

This clone was recorded a few times. V gene TRBV6-6 combines with J gene TRBJ1-1; 8 bases are shared with TRBD1. The V and J ends lost 4 bases and 4 bases, in that order; junction bases with no gene match: 5. This CDR3 comprises 14 residues. Per the germline V gene, CDR1 is MNHNY and CDR2 is SVGAGI (reference sequence). CDR3 in DNA: TGTGCCAGCAGTTTTATTCAGGGGGCCACTGAAGCTTTCTTT. It yields the protein CASSFIQGATEAFF.

J is TRBJ1-1 and V is TRBV25-1; no clear D. V shed 4 bases and J shed 0 bases, with 6 bases lying between them. The CDR3 contains 13 residues. The V gene's germline CDR1 is MGHDK and CDR2 SYGVNS. As DNA, the CDR3 is TGTGCCAGCAGTGTTCGCGTGAACACTGAAGCTTTCTTT. Its protein product is CASSVRVNTEAFF.

The chain has TRBV2 and TRBJ2-7; 8 bases map to TRBD1. CDR3 length: 13 amino acids. Germline V gives CDR1 SNHLY, CDR2 FYNNEI. Trimming took 7 bases from V and 12 from J; bases not matched to a gene: 14. CDR3 DNA: TGTGCCAGCACCCTGGGACAGGAGGTGGGGGGGTACTTC. This gives the protein CASTLGQEVGGYF.

In nucleotides, the CDR3 is TGTGCCAGCAGTTACGAAGCCAGGGGGAACTATGGCTACACCTTC. Its protein is CASSYEARGNYGYTF. The chain joins TRBV6-5 to TRBJ1-2; 7 nucleotides match TRBD1. The CDR3 covers 15 residues. V was clipped by 2 bases and J by 2 bases; unmatched bases: 5. From germline, CDR1 is MNHEY and CDR2 SVGAGI.

This chain connects TRBV6-6 to TRBJ1-1; 8 positions agree with TRBD1. V lost 6 bases and J lost 4; bases outside the gene matches: 4. Germline CDR1 is MNHNY and CDR2 is SVGAGI (reference sequence). This CDR3 comprises 13 residues. CDR3 protein: CASSLGTGTEAFF. CDR3 sequence (DNA): TGTGCCAGCAGCCTTGGGACAGGCACTGAAGCTTTCTTT.

The chain links TRBV5-1 to TRBJ1-6; D unclear. Looked up from germline, CDR1 is SGHRS and CDR2 is YFSETQ. The CDR3 has 15 amino acids. The germline V and J ends were trimmed by 1 base and 6 bases, with 11 bases remaining between them. The CDR3 DNA reads TGCGCCAGCAGCTTGAATTTGCTCCTTAATTCACCCCTCCACTTT. It is translated as CASSLNLLLNSPLHF.

The genes are TRBV7-2 and TRBJ1-3; tentatively, D is TRBD1 (5 bases). The germline V gene has CDR1 SGHTA and CDR2 FQGNSA. This CDR3 comprises 18 residues. Trimming stripped 5 bases from V and 0 bases from J, with 20 bases between. DNA of the CDR3: TGTGCCAGCAGCAAACCGGGACGCCGACTCACCTCTGGAAACACCATATATTTT. Protein sequence: CASSKPGRRLTSGNTIYF.

The V call is TRBV6-1, the J call TRBJ1-4; 7 bases are a match to TRBD1. Trimming at V came to 3 bases and at J to 10 bases, leaving 8 bases not matched to a gene. The CDR3 is made up of 14 amino acids. In germline, CDR1 is MNHNS, CDR2 SASEGT. The CDR3: CASSDRARGGKLFF. CDR3 DNA sequence: TGTGCCAGCAGTGATAGGGCCAGGGGGGGAAAACTGTTTTTT.

The chain recombines TRBV7-8 with TRBJ2-5, with TRBD2 identical over 13 bases. In germline, CDR1 is SGHVS, CDR2 FQNEAQ. V lost 6 bases, J lost 2 bases, and 9 bases stayed unmatched. This CDR3 has 17 residues. The CDR3 coding sequence is TGTGCCAGCAGTTCTAATCCGGGACTAGCGGGGCAAGAGACCCAGTACTTC. Translating gives CASSSNPGLAGQETQYF.

This clone has just one count. The chain carries TRBV2 and TRBJ1-2; possible D gene TRBD1, 6 bases. Trimming cost V 4 bases and J 5 bases, with 20 bases left between them. The CDR3 has 16 amino acids. CDR1 and CDR2 from the germline V gene are SNHLY and FYNNEI. The CDR3 loop is CASSGVVVAGEYGYTF. The DNA for the CDR3 is TGTGCCAGCAGTGGTGTTGTTGTGGCAGGGGAGTATGGCTACACCTTC.

This clone was seen just once. The chain couples TRBV18 to TRBJ1-3; a weak D match, TRBD1 (6 bases). This CDR3 is 17 amino acids long. Germline CDR1 and CDR2: KGHSH and LQKENI. V lost 6 bases to trimming and J lost 1 base, with 19 bases between them. CDR3 in amino acids: CASSPKAGVLSGNTIYF. The CDR3 bases are TGTGCCAGCTCCCCTAAGGCAGGGGTTCTTTCTGGAAACACCATATATTTT.

The chain joins TRBV6-5 to TRBJ2-7, with D possibly matching TRBD2 (5 bases). CDR1 and CDR2 from the germline V gene are MNHEY and SVGAGI. CDR3 size: 12 residues. The V end was cut by 6 bases, the J end by 6 bases, with 12 bases between. The CDR3 loop reads CASSRPSREQYF. In nucleotides, the CDR3 is TGTGCCAGCAGCAGGCCTAGCCGCGAGCAGTACTTC.

The genes are TRBV7-2 and TRBJ2-1; 8 nucleotides agree with TRBD2. Losses at the gene ends were 3 bases for V and 4 bases for J; bases not matched to a gene: 8. The CDR3 is 16 amino acids. The germline gives CDR1 SGHTA, CDR2 FQGNSA. CDR3 residues: CASSFSTSGGYNEQFF. The CDR3 nucleotides are TGTGCCAGCAGCTTCTCTACTAGCGGCGGTTACAATGAGCAGTTCTTC.

This clone occurred a few times. This chain joins TRBV5-1 and TRBJ1-4; tentative D call: TRBD1 (6 bases). CDR3 length: 16 residues. V was trimmed by 4 bases and J by 0 bases, leaving 13 bases between them. Looked up from germline, CDR1 is SGHRS and CDR2 is YFSETQ. The CDR3, as DNA: TGCGCCAGCAGCCCGAGACAGGTTGCAACTAATGAAAAACTGTTTTTT. Its protein product is CASSPRQVATNEKLFF.

In its sample, this clone was seen a few times. The rearrangement uses TRBV15 and TRBJ2-3; D is unclear. The CDR3 is 14 amino acids. Deletions cut 2 bases from V and 0 bases from J, with 6 bases between. The germline CDR1 and CDR2 sequences are LNHNV and YYDKDF (reference sequence). The CDR3 sequence: CATSRKTSTDTQYF. In DNA, the CDR3 is TGTGCCACCAGCAGAAAAACCAGCACAGATACGCAGTATTTT.

The V call is TRBV7-9, the J call TRBJ1-1; 7 positions match TRBD1. The CDR3 has 14 residues. CDR1 SEHNR and CDR2 FQNEAQ come from the germline V gene (reference sequence). J gave up 3 bases and V 5 bases, and 6 bases lay outside the gene matches. As DNA, the CDR3 is TGTGCCAGCAGCGTGCCAACAGGGGACACTGAAGCTTTCTTT. It translates to CASSVPTGDTEAFF.

This sequence joins TRBV4-1 and TRBJ1-1, with D perhaps matching TRBD1 (5 bases). This CDR3 comprises 15 residues. Trimming took 1 base from V and 10 from J, leaving 19 bases between them. Germline CDR1 and CDR2: MGHRA and YSYEKL. CDR3 sequence: CASSQGGGKTVSAFF. CDR3 bases: TGCGCCAGCAGCCAAGGCGGCGGTAAGACAGTTTCAGCTTTCTTT.

This clone appeared a few times. This chain links TRBV5-1 with TRBJ2-2; 15 nucleotides agree with TRBD2. V shed 7 bases, J shed 6 bases, and the junction held 4 bases outside the gene matches. The length of the CDR3 is 15 residues. Germline CDR1 and CDR2: SGHRS and YFSETQ. Here the CDR3 reads CASARTSGGAGELFF. DNA for the CDR3: TGCGCCAGCGCAAGGACTAGCGGGGGGGCCGGGGAGCTGTTTTTT.

This chain uses TRBV11-2 with TRBJ2-7; 8 bases align to TRBD1. The CDR3 is made up of 13 amino acids. Looked up from germline, CDR1 is SGHAT and CDR2 is FQNNGV. V was pared by 7 bases and J by 2 bases, with 4 bases of the junction left unmatched. CDR3 DNA: TGTGCCAGCACCTTGACAGGGGCCTACGAGCAGTACTTC. This codes for CASTLTGAYEQYF. Complete variable domain (other parts from reference TRBV11-2 and TRBJ2-7): EAGVAQSPRYKIIEKRQSVAFWCNPISGHATLYWYQQILGQGPKLLIQFQNNGVVDDSQLPKDRFSAERLKGVDSTLKIQPAKLEDSAVYLCASTLTGAYEQYFGPGTRLTVT.

This chain links TRBV21-1 with TRBJ2-1. TRBV21-1 is a pseudogene. This CDR3 has 12 amino acids. The CDR3 DNA follows: TGTGCCAGCAGCAAAGTAGGGAATGAGCAGTTCTTC. Translation: CASSKVGNEQFF.